This T cell receptor beta chain emerged from a study of shared clonotypes between healthy human individuals (dated by TCRdb to between 2020 and 2021). A note on the overall study: The cohort included a few men and two women between 18 and 49 years of age. For each donor, three plates each were used for CD4 naive and CD4 memory, two plates were used for CD8 naive, and one plate was used for CD8 memory. The study deeply sequenced blood TCR repertoires of about 5 healthy adults to estimate repertoire size and the extent of clonotype sharing between individuals. To increase sequencing depth and limit assay-specific biases, different laboratories used diverse techniques to prepare libraries and sequence TCR repertoires. Per donor, leukapheresis produced somewhere between about 0.85 and 8.9 billion PBMCs. The paper as a whole reports these results and caveats: Sampling was restricted to blood, and TCR repertoires in tissues likely differ from the TCR repertoires found in blood. Naive subsets generally had larger estimated clonotype richness than memory subsets did. Because the study included a small number of donors, the genetic and exposure-history diversity represented was limited. Pairwise subsampling indicated that sequencing depth was expected to affect the degree of clonotype sharing among donors. Higher generation probabilities were observed for clonotypes shared by all four sorted-subset donors than for non-shared clonotypes. Sharing across several donors was observed for 5% to 6.5% of naive CD4, less than 4% of naive CD8, about 2.3% of memory CD4, and roughly 0.4% of memory CD8 clonotypes. Rarefaction of sorted-subset datasets indicated incomplete sequencing despite the large sequencing depth.

Including the terminal cysteine and phenylalanine, the CDR3 comprises 14 residues. Just CDR3 DNA is preserved here, 42 bases in frame from base 1. CDR1 SNHLY and CDR2 FYNNEI were looked up in the germline V gene. Germline trimming: 5 bases from V, 1 base from J; junction bases outside gene matches: 4. As for this clone: Its antigen remains unidentified. Per-base quality was not reported, and no clone a single base away is much larger than it.

The donors were healthy, HIV-negative adults with no recently reported acute infections or vaccinations. Only Caucasian adults living in Nashville, Tennessee, USA were represented among the donors. CD4+ T cells were enriched by magnetic negative selection, after which naive cells were positively selected on CD45RA and the negative fraction was taken as the memory subset. Blood was obtained by leukapheresis, after which PBMCs were separated by Ficoll-Histopaque density gradient centrifugation and cryopreserved in liquid nitrogen vapor phase. Purity and quantity of every magnetically sorted T cell population were checked by analytical flow cytometry. Genomic DNA was isolated from every sorted fraction and measured by UV absorbance on a Nanodrop 2000c. Using the deep immunoSEQ assay, multiplex PCR amplified TCR CDR3 regions from genomic DNA. Extracted genomic DNA from each cell subset was distributed evenly across all wells of several immunoSEQ 96-well plates, and each plate was treated as a replicate. For sorted subsets, approximately 200 ng of genomic DNA, equivalent to about 30,000 T cell genomes, went into each replicate PCR. Purified libraries were quantified with a Qubit 3.0 fluorometer, sized on a Bioanalyzer 2100, and re-quantified with the KAPA Library Quantification kit. Every immunoSEQ 96-well plate was sequenced on a separate single-read 150-cycle Illumina NextSeq 550 flow cell. In the paper's pipeline: The immunoSEQ output contained only junctional sequences without quality scores, so filtering could not match that applied to full-length reads. Sequences were annotated with PyIR, a Python wrapper for IgBLAST v1.9, using IMGT germline references to assign V/J genes and CDR3. Reads with weak V/J assignments (E-value above 1e-6), missing CDR3, stop codons, out-of-frame junctions, or ambiguous translated residues were removed. V3J clonotypes were defined by identical inferred V gene, J gene, and CDR3 amino acid sequence. The percentage overlap between two repertoires was calculated by dividing the number of shared unique clonotypes by the size of the smaller repertoire. Three approaches were used to assess repertoire richness: RTK rarefaction, the Chao1 estimator, and Recon v2.1 estimates of unobserved clonotypes. Generation probabilities were computed with OLGA for all TCRbeta clonotypes obtained by the gDNA method from a handful of donors. TCRdb holds this immuneACCESS table with in-frame rearrangements only. Some clones are missing; in checked studies, unresolved V genes explain under half, and the rest has no known cause. That table furnishes V, J and clone size, whereas the DNA furnished D and trimming. This sample is represented by nearly 1,000,000 clones; 70% to 85% of them were singletons. The ten largest account for over 1.3% of the sample.

This TCR derives from a man between 18 and 29 years old in good health. This chain is built from TRBV2 and TRBJ1-1, and TRBD1 matches 7 of the central bases. Material for sequencing was memory CD4+ T cells sorted from blood. Taken with the paper, the label for cell subset or site translates to: CD45RA-negative fraction. CDR3 reads: CASSWDSSNTEAFF. The nucleotide sequence reads TGTGCCAGCAGTTGGGACAGCTCGAACACTGAAGCTTTCTTT.